The clone carrying this TCR beta chain was counted a single time. The data were produced by immunoSEQ multiplex PCR, yet TCRdb's version contains in-frame clones alone and is incomplete. The table lists about 130,000 clones, approximately 86% of them singletons. Two negative PCRs, clearance, or symptom resolution had been documented for recovered Cohort 3 donors. This sample was included in a study of blood T cell repertoires in COVID-19. Per germline, CDR1 LGHNA and CDR2 YSLEER. This CDR3 has 16 amino acids. V shed 1 base and J 3 bases; nucleotides not matched to a gene: 5. The chain links TRBV4-3 to TRBJ2-3; 9 positions match TRBD1. The clonotype comes from a woman aged 45-65 years who had recovered from COVID-19. The specimen was PBMCs or T cells enriched from blood (not recorded which). This CDR3 reads CASSQVSGQGTDTQYF. CDR3 DNA: TGCGCCAGCAGCCAAGTGTCTGGACAGGGGACAGATACGCAGTATTTT.